This T cell receptor (beta chain) was captured in a study of beta chain features in type 1 diabetes. In total, each donor contributed a single heparinised blood draw that averaged about 100 mL. Study results and caveats: Moderate but significant shortening of TCRB CDR3s was recorded in all four CD4+ subsets from Type 1 diabetes patients.

Worth noting for this clone: Its matching antigen is unknown.

The authors reverse transcribed all of the isolated RNA, so sequencing captured expressed TCRB transcripts. Assay: immunoSEQ multiplex PCR; the TCRdb copy retains only in-frame clones and omits some. The data show about 930,000 clones, with roughly 17% seen just once and 0.023% held by the top ten. Germline CDR1 reads SNHLY; CDR2 reads FYNNEI. V gave up 8 bases and J gave up 3 bases, with 7 bases separating them. This CDR3 region has 12 residues. This chain joins TRBV2 and TRBJ2-2; the D is unclear. This receptor was taken from a woman aged 18-30 years in good health. The sequenced sample consisted of naive CD4+ T cells from blood. CDR3 nucleotides: TGTGCCAGCGAGGATTACACCGGGGAGCTGTTTTTT. Translated: CASEDYTGELFF.